The clone carrying this TCR beta chain was counted a few times. The sample comes from a study of T cell repertoires in cytomegalovirus infection. Losses at the gene ends were 0 bases for V and 6 bases for J; bases not matched to a gene: 19. Germline CDR1 reads MNHNY; CDR2 reads SVGAGI (reference sequence). This CDR3 is built from 19 residues. TCRdb re-derived calls from the reads in MiXCR, one entry per CDR3 protein. This sample has roughly 230,000 distinct CDR3 sequences, with more than 9% found just once. The TCR sequence derives from a human donor in good health (CMV status not recorded). Some clones in this sample may be carry-over from other donors' samples. The sample comprised PBMCs. The chain joins TRBV6-6 to TRBJ2-5; 7 positions agree with TRBD1. CDR3 in DNA: TGTGCCAGCAGTTACTCGATATCCCCAGGCCCGACAGGGAAGCAGACCCAGTACTTC. Protein sequence: CASSYSISPGPTGKQTQYF.